This T cell receptor beta chain was obtained from a study of T cell changes during pregnancy in multiple sclerosis. TCRdb's copy holds only in-frame clones and misses some; the assay was immunoSEQ multiplex PCR. The table has approximately 30,000 clones, 75% to 90% seen once. The junction had 11 bases not matched to a gene; V was cut back by 5 bases and J by 8 bases. There are 15 residues in the CDR3. The germline CDR1 and CDR2 sequences are SGHRS and YFSETQ. The chain is built from TRBV5-1 and TRBJ2-4; TRBD1 agrees at 9 bases. The input for sequencing was CD4+ T cells from peripheral blood mononuclear cells, taken in the first trimester of pregnancy. The sequence was collected from a female donor in good health, enrolled as a control in a pregnancy study. CDR3 DNA sequence: TGCGCCAGCAGTGCAGAAGTCACAGGGGGCGACATTCAGTACTTC. Protein product: CASSAEVTGGDIQYF.